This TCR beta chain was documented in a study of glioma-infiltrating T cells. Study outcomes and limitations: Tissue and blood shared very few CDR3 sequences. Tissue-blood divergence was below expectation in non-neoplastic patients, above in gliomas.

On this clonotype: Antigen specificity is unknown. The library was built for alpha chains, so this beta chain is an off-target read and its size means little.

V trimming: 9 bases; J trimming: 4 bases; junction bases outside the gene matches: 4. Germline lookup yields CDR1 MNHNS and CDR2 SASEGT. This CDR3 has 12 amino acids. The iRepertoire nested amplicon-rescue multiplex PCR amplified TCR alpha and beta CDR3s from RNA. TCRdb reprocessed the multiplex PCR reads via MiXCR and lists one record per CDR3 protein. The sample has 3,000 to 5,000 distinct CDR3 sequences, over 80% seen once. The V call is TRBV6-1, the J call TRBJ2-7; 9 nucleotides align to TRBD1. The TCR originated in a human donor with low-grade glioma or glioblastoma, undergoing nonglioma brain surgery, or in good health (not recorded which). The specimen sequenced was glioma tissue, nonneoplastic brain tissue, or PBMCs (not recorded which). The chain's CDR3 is CASWDREYEQYF. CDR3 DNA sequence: TGTGCCAGTTGGGACAGGGAGTACGAGCAGTACTTC.